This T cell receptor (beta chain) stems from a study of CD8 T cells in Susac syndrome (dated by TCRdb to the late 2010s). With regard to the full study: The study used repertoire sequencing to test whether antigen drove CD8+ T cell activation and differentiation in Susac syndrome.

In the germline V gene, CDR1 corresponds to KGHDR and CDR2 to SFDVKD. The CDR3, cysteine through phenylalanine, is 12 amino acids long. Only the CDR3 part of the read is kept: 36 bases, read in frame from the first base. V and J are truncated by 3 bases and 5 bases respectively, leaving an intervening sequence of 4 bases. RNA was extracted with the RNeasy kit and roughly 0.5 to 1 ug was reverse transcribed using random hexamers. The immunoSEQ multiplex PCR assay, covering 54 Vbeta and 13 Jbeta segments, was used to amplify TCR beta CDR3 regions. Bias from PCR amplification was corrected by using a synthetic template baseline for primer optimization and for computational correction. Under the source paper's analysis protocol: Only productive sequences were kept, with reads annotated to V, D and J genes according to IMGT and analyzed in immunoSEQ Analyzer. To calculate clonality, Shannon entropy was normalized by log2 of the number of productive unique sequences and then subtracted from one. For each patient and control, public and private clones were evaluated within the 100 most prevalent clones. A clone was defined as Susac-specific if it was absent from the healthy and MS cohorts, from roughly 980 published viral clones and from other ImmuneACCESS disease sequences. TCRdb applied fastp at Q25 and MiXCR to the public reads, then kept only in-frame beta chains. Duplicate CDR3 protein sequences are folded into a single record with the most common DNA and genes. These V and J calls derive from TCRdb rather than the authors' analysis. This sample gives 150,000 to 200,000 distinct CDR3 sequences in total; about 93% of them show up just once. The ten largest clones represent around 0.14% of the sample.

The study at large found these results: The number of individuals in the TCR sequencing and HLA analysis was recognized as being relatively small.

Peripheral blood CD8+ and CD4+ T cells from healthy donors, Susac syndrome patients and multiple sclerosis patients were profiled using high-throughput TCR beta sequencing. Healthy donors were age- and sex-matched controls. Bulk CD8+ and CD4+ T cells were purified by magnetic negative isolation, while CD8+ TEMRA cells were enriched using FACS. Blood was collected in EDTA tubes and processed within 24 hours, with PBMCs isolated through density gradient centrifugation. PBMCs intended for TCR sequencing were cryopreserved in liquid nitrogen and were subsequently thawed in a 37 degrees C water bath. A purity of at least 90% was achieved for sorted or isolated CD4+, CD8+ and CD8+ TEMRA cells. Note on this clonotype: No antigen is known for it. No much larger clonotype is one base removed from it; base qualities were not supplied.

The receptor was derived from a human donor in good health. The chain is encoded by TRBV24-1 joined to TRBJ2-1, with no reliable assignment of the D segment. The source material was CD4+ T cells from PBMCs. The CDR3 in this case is CATSDRDNEQFF. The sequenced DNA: TGTGCCACCAGTGATAGGGACAATGAGCAGTTCTTC.